This TCR beta chain was recorded in a study of blood T cells in healthy people across ages. The study, taken as a whole, reports: TCR beta diversity, measured per million T cells, fell in a roughly linear way with age.

This clonotype turned up a few times. Its target is unknown. There were at least 6 micrograms of total RNA extracted from every sample. The V gene lost 6 bases and the J gene lost 5 bases, with 20 bases spanning the gap. The length of the CDR3 is 15 residues. The germline V gene encodes CDR1 DFQATT and CDR2 SNEGSKA (reference sequence). Through a sample-barcoded 5' primer and a J-beta primer mix, a second PCR was run for 7 to 11 cycles. One entry per CDR3 protein, called by TCRdb with MiXCR from the 5' RACE reads. This sample yields about 780,000 distinct CDR3 sequences, of which around 68% are seen a single time; about a quarter belongs to the top ten.

Sequencing was done on a sample of blood. The receptor comes from a man younger than 45 in good health. The chain uses TRBV20-1 and TRBJ1-5; TRBD1 might be the D (6 bases). In DNA form, the CDR3 reads TGCAGTGCCTCTTCTACAGGGTCCGGCGATCAGCCCCAGCATTTT. It yields the protein CSASSTGSGDQPQHF.